The 7 T cell receptor beta chains below all came from one sample that was sequenced in a study of blood T cell repertoires in COVID-19. Assay: immunoSEQ multiplex PCR; the TCRdb copy retains only in-frame clones and omits some. The sample carries 250,000 to 350,000 clones, around 88% recorded once. The sample comprised peripheral blood. These receptors were collected from a woman between 50 and 59 years old with acute or convalescent COVID-19.

The chain combines TRBV5-6 with TRBJ2-7, with D possibly TRBD2 on 5 matching bases. V lost 1 base, J lost 3 bases, and 17 bases lay in between. There are 16 residues in the CDR3. Germline CDR1 and CDR2: SGHDT and YYEEEE. The CDR3 sequence: CASSLLEGKAFYEQYF. The CDR3 DNA follows: TGTGCCAGCAGCTTGCTTGAGGGAAAGGCCTTCTACGAGCAGTACTTC.

The chain has TRBV3-1 (or the pseudogene TRBV3-2) and TRBJ2-4, with 7 bases matching TRBD1. J lost 8 bases, V lost 0 bases, and 7 bases had no gene match. The CDR3 consists of 15 residues. CDR1 LGHDT and CDR2 YNNKEL come from the germline V gene (reference sequence). The CDR3 sequence is CASSQDGQVGDIQYF. As DNA, the CDR3 is TGTGCCAGCAGCCAAGACGGACAGGTGGGGGACATTCAGTACTTC.

The rearrangement joins TRBV4-3 to TRBJ2-2; 7 positions match TRBD1. CDR1 LGHNA and CDR2 YSLEER come from the germline V gene. J lost 7 bases, V lost 0 bases, and 8 bases had no gene match. This CDR3 region has 16 residues. The CDR3 is CASSQDRTGVGGELFF. CDR3 DNA: TGCGCCAGCAGCCAAGATCGTACAGGGGTAGGCGGGGAGCTGTTTTTT.

A remark on this clone: This CDR3 is also generated by other DNA sequences in the sample. The rearrangement links TRBV6-5 to TRBJ1-2; 7 nucleotides line up with TRBD1. Germline CDR1 and CDR2: MNHEY and SVGAGI. V lost 2 bases and J lost 3; bases outside the gene matches: 0. The CDR3 runs 13 residues. Written as DNA, the CDR3 is TGTGCCAGCAGTTACACAGGGGACTATGGCTACACCTTC. Translation gives CASSYTGDYGYTF.

The chain joins TRBV5-1 to TRBJ2-5; 14 positions match TRBD2. The V gene's germline CDR1 is SGHRS and CDR2 YFSETQ. The CDR3 covers 19 residues. The trim removed 4 bases at V and 0 bases at J, leaving 11 bases unmatched. The CDR3: CASSDRLAGGTLYQETQYF. The CDR3 bases are TGCGCCAGCAGCGATCGACTAGCGGGGGGGACCCTGTACCAAGAGACCCAGTACTTC.

The chain couples TRBV2 to TRBJ1-1; 7 positions agree with TRBD1. V shed 3 bases, J shed 4 bases, and the junction held 2 bases outside the gene matches. The V gene's germline CDR1 is SNHLY and CDR2 FYNNEI. CDR3 length: 13 residues. CDR3 in DNA: TGTGCCAGCAGTGATCCAGGGGGCACTGAAGCTTTCTTT. Its protein product is CASSDPGGTEAFF. Looking up the rest from reference TRBV2 and TRBJ1-1 gives the full variable domain: EPEVTQTPSHQVTQMGQEVILRCVPISNHLYFYWYRQILGQKVEFLVSFYNNEISEKSEIFDDQFSVERPDGSNFTLKIRSTKLEDSAMYFCASSDPGGTEAFFGQGTRLTVV.

The genes are TRBV12-3 or TRBV12-4 and TRBJ2-3; D perhaps matches TRBD2 (5 bases). This CDR3 has 13 residues. V lost 3 bases, J lost 10 bases, and 14 bases lay in between. Here the CDR3 reads CASSLERRGSQYF. In DNA, the CDR3 is TGTGCCAGCAGTTTGGAACGCCGCGGGTCGCAGTATTTT.